This TCR beta chain was sequenced in a study of cytomegalovirus exposure and HLA in healthy donors. Study-level points and caveats: A previous analysis found most TCR beta V segments productive roughly 90% or roughly 30% of the time. The only immune exposure information that was available was CMV serostatus.

Germline CDR1 and CDR2: GTSNPN and SVGIG (reference sequence). The CDR3 runs to 13 residues. V dropped 5 bases and J dropped 0 bases, with 10 bases sitting between them. Healthy bone marrow donors made up the donor group. Remarks on this clone: What it binds is not known.

It was with 60 Vbeta and 13 Jbeta primers that the PCR ran. Clones were sequenced by immunoSEQ multiplex PCR, and TCRdb holds only the in-frame ones, with some missing. Here the sample table reports tens of thousands of clones. The chain joins TRBV30 to TRBJ1-2; perhaps TRBD1 as D (5 bases). The sample taken for sequencing was PBMCs. The TCR sequence derives from a woman aged 40 to 50 in good health and CMV-seropositive. CDR3 coding DNA: TGTGCCTGGGATCAGGGTACTAACTATGGCTACACCTTC. Translation gives CAWDQGTNYGYTF.